This TCR beta chain is drawn from a study of radiation and T cells in renal cell carcinoma. Across the whole study: Nephrectomy followed 15 Gy stereotactic body radiation by 4 weeks. Study-wide results and limits: In blood, top tumor clones expanded by 2 weeks, shrinking by 4.

Germline V gives CDR1 LNHDA, CDR2 SQIVND (reference sequence). The ends were cut back, 5 bases at V and 12 bases at J, with 11 bases in the middle. The CDR3 is made up of 11 amino acids. The time point: blood 2 weeks post-SBRT. This sample's treatment: 15 Gy SBRT to primary tumor, nephrectomy 4 weeks later. Data came from immunoSEQ multiplex PCR; TCRdb stores just in-frame clones and leaves some out. The table has some 58,000 clones, around 76% seen once. This clone was observed a few times. Its antigen is as yet unknown. The clonotype comes from a man aged 55 to 70 with renal cell carcinoma. The source was blood, collected from a patient whose treatment included radiotherapy and nephrectomy. The chain employs TRBV19 and TRBJ2-1; D might be TRBD2 (5 bases). Here the CDR3 DNA reads TGTGCCAGTAGTTGGGGAGTCGGGCAGTTCTTC. This sequence encodes CASSWGVGQFF.